This TCR beta chain emerged from a study of T-cell reconstitution after alpha-beta-depleted transplantation in children. This clonotype came up many times. Its antigen is still unknown. Study-level findings and limits: After transplant, high TCRbeta diversity at day 60 in some patients arose from surviving recipient T cells and thymic progenitors. One year after transplant, T-cell counts and diversity came mostly from newly produced T cells. The origin of alpha-beta T cells about two months after transplant was reportedly several hundred expanded graft clones.

Preparing the TCRbeta library involved the use of unique molecular identifiers. TCRdb re-called the PCR reads with MiXCR, one entry per CDR3 protein. The table lists fewer than 350,000 distinct CDR3 sequences, 9.5% to 13% of them singletons. Germline CDR1 reads SGHRS; CDR2 reads YFSETQ. The V and J ends lost 1 base and 4 bases, in that order; junction bases with no gene match: 9. The CDR3 has 17 amino acids. This clonotype was sampled from a male patient between 2 and 10 years old who had a stem cell transplant for chronic granulomatous disease, so the T cells may come from the graft donor. The specimen comprised peripheral blood, sampled 180 days after TCRalphabeta/CD19-depleted stem cell transplant. The chain recombines TRBV5-1 with TRBJ2-1; 9 bases map to TRBD2. The CDR3 sequence: CASSLTPLAGVYNEQFF. In DNA form, the CDR3 reads TGCGCCAGCAGCTTGACGCCTTTAGCGGGGGTGTACAATGAGCAGTTCTTC.